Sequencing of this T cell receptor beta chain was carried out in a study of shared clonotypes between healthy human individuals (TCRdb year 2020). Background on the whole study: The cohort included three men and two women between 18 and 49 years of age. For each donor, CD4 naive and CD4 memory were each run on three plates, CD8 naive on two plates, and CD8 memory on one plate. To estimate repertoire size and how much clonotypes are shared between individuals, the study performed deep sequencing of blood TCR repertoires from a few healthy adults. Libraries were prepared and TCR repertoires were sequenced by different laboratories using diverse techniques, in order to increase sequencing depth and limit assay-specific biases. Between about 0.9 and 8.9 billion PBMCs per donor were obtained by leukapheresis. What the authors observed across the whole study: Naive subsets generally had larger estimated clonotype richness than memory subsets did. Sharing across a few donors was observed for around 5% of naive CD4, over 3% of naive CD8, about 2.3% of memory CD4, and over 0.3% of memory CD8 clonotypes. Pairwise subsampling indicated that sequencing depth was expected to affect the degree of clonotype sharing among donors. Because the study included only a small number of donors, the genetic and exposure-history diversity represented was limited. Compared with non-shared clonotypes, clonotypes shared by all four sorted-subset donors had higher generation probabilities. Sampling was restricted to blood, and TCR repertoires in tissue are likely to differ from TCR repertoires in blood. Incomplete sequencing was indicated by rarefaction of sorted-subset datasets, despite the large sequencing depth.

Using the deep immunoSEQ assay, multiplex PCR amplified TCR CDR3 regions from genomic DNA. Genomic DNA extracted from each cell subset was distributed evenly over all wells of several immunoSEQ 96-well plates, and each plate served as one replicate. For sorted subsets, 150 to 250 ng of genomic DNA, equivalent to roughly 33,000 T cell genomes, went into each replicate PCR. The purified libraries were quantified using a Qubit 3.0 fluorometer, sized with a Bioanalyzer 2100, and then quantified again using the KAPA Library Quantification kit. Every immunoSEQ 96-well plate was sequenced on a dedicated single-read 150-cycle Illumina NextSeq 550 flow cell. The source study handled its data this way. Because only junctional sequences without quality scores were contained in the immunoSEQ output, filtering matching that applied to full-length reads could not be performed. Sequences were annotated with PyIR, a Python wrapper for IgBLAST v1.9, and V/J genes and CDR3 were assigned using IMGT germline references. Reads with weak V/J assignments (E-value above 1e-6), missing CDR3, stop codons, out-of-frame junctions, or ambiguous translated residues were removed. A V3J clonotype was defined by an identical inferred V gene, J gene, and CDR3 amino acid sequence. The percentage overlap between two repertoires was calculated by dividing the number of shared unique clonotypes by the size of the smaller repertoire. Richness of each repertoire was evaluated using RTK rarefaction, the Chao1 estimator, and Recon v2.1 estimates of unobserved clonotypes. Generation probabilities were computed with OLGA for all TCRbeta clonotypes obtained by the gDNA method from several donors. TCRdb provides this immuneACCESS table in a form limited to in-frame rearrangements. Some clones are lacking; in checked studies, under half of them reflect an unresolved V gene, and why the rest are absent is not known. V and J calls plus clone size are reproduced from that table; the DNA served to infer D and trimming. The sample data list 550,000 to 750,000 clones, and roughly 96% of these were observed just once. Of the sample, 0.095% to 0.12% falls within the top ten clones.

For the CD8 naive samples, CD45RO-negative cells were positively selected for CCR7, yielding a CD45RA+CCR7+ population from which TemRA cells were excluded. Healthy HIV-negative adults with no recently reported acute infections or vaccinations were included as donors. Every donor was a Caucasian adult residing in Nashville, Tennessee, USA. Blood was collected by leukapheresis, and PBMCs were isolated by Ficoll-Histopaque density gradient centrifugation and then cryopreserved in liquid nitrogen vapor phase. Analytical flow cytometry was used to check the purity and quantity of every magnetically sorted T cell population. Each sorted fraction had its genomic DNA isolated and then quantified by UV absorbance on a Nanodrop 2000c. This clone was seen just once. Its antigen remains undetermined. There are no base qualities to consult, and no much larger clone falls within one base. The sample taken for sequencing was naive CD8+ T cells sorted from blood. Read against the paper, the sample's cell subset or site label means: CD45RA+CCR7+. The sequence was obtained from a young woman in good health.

Here the CDR3 is given as CASSLMELYNEQFF. The DNA sequence follows: TGTGCCAGCAGCTTGATGGAGTTGTACAATGAGCAGTTCTTC. The receptor chain draws on TRBV5-4 and TRBJ2-1, with no reliable assignment of the D segment. As encoded in the germline V gene (reference sequence), CDR1 is SGHNT while CDR2 is YYREEE. Trimming removed 1 base from V and 4 bases from J, leaving 9 bases between the germline ends. From the cysteine up to the phenylalanine, the CDR3 has a length of 14 residues. Only the CDR3 portion is preserved as DNA: 42 bases, with reading frame beginning at the first base.